The T cell receptor (beta chain) under discussion was sequenced for a study of cytomegalovirus exposure and HLA in healthy donors (dated by TCRdb to 2017 to 2019). The study in broad terms: According to an earlier analysis of 587 of the donors, about 179 million T cells yielded 90 million to 130 million unique TCR beta sequences and 250 to 350 Gb of sequence data. An early release that covered roughly 600 HLA-typed donors contained around 300 gigabases of sequencing data and around 80 million unique TCR sequences. Of the roughly 390 genotyped donors, around 81% fell in the genetic ancestry cluster associated with self-reported Caucasian donors. The study aimed to test whether cataloging public T cell receptors could reveal signatures of past pathogen exposure. The study used immunosequencing to profile the T cell repertoires of 666 subjects and linked those repertoires to cytomegalovirus serostatus. Along with the roughly 670-subject first cohort, a separate validation cohort of around 110 different subjects was used. The study combined high-throughput TCR immunosequencing, statistical association of individual TCRs with disease status, and machine learning to predict cytomegalovirus infection status. In a later analysis, previously published TCR beta repertoires from more than 500 donors were re-analyzed and high-resolution HLA genotyping was added so that TCR occurrence patterns could be studied. Rather than drawing on any new phenotypic data, the later analysis identified candidate immune exposures from TCR beta sequences and the way those sequences occurred across donors. To decide whether each TCR beta V gene segment behaved as functional or pseudogenic, an earlier analysis of some 600 of the donors relied on high-throughput TCR beta sequencing. Donor age, sex, ethnicity and CMV serostatus were compiled alongside the repertoire data. A later genetic analysis used genome-wide SNP genotypes for about 65% of the 666 donors, treating that subset as a discovery cohort. Every discovery cohort repertoire had been produced on one sequencing platform. HLA typing covered class I and class II loci at four-digit resolution. The number of donors typed differed by locus, with roughly 620-630 for A, B, C, DRB1 and DQB1, over 500 for DQA1, 600 to 610 for DPA1, and 472 for DPB1. Because of strong linkage in the cohort, roughly 5 DR-DQ haplotypes were treated as single units for association and clustering. Across 398 genotyped donors of the cohort, an average of about 240,000 unique TCR beta nucleotide sequences per donor were sequenced, and approximately 17% of those sequences were non-productive. What the authors observed across the whole study: Assigning TCR associations to individual alleles was difficult when HLA alleles, especially DR and DQ, strongly co-occurred. The study gave a list of under 200 TCR beta chains associated with cytomegalovirus. A further reported finding was that TCR beta sequences accurately predicted the HLA-A and HLA-B alleles for most subjects in the first cohort. In an earlier analysis of 500 to 650 of the donors, most TCR beta V segments appeared in productive rearrangements about 87% or about 30% of the time, broadly matching IMGT annotations. Several of the top co-occurrence clusters appeared to be linked to parvovirus B19, influenza, CMV and Epstein-Barr virus, according to a later analysis. The earlier analysis of fewer than 750 of the donors excluded 15 to 20 rarely observed V segments, including chromosome 9 orphons, because counts were too low. In a later analysis, most CMV-associated TCR beta chains were found to appear HLA-restricted, with HLA associations seemingly driven largely by CMV exposure. At a false discovery rate of 0.05, a later analysis linked approximately 18,000 TCR beta sequences to specific HLA alleles. Most TCR sequences were observed very rarely across donors, whereas some public TCRs were present in many individuals. In both the original and validation cohorts, the classifier was reported to diagnose cytomegalovirus status with high specificity and sensitivity. This cohort had only TCR beta chains sequenced, and the lack of alpha or paired-chain data limited which features could be detected. According to a later analysis, TCR association rates differed among HLA loci, with DRB1 alleles showing the most associated TCRs and HLA-C alleles showing the fewest. Because some donors lacked HLA typing at each locus, the association tests relied only on the typed subset. The 87-base-pair reads could not distinguish some IMGT-functional V segments, including TRBV6-2 and TRBV6-3, so those segments were excluded. In vitro tests confirmed that three of the cytomegalovirus-associated TCR beta chains recognize cytomegalovirus antigens. In a later genetic analysis, fewer N-insertions in productive TCRs were reported among donors in an Asian-associated ancestry cluster than the approximately 630-donor mean. Immune exposure information for the cohort was limited to CMV serostatus. In a later genetic analysis, a missense DCLRE1C variant was associated with V-gene and J-gene trimming of TCR beta chains, and the association was replicated in an independent cohort. The authors suggested that the approach could potentially be extended to other disease states and immunological phenotypes. Linkage disequilibrium might explain the correlated functional status among segregating V segments, but an unknown experimental factor could not be ruled out. Roughly uniform sequencing depth across donors was assumed in presence/absence analyses, although this assumption may not hold. A cluster of highly shared sequence variants was judged likely to represent a technical artifact of the sequencing pipeline. Compared with equally common non-associated chains, HLA-associated TCR beta chains in a later analysis were more clonally expanded and had lower generation probabilities.

The cohort comprised fewer than 750 healthy bone marrow donors. All cohort members were sampled while nominally healthy, although unrecorded immune exposures were likely present. The donor tested CMV seronegative, placing the donor among the 350 or so seronegative members of the cohort. A peripheral blood sample was collected from each donor, and TCR beta sequencing was performed on peripheral blood mononuclear cells. The Qiagen DNeasy Blood Extraction Kit was used to extract genomic DNA from the blood cell samples. About this clone: The specificity of this receptor is unknown. Per-base quality was not reported, and no clone a single base away is much larger than it.

Receptor libraries were prepared by the immunoSEQ multiplex PCR assay. A mixture of 60 forward primers for TCR Vbeta segments and 13 reverse primers for TCR Jbeta segments was used in the multiplex PCR. Amplification of the CDR3 region of rearranged TCR beta genes was performed with a multiplex PCR assay on genomic DNA. The Illumina HiSeq System was used to sequence the amplified TCR beta libraries as 87-base-pair reads. Concerning the study's data processing: In a later analysis, some 80 million unique TCR beta chains were counted across the 500 to 850 repertoires, and about 9.9 million of these chains were shared by at least two donors. A nearest-neighbor algorithm error-corrected the raw reads and collapsed the reads into unique sequences, merging closely related sequences to remove PCR and sequencing errors. V, D and J gene segments were assigned by aligning CDR3 sequences to IMGT reference sequences. For a sequence to be retained, at least a six-nucleotide match to both a V gene segment and a J gene segment was required. A rearrangement counted as productive if the CDR3 had no stop codons and remained in frame with V and J, and every other rearrangement counted as non-productive. CDR3 was defined according to IMGT convention as the region running from the second conserved V-encoded cysteine to the conserved J-encoded phenylalanine. The earlier analysis of some 540 of the donors excluded any sequence lacking an unambiguous match to a single V gene segment. An earlier analysis of fewer than 750 of the donors called V segments functional above 56.7% productive rearrangements and segregating when the between-donor standard deviation exceeded 5%. A statistical classification framework was developed to diagnose cytomegalovirus status using the catalog of TCR beta chain sequences. A later analysis assigned V and J genes by comparing TCR nucleotide sequences with IMGT/GENE-DB human TR gene sequences. In a later analysis, CDR3 sequences and most-parsimonious VDJ recombination scenarios were assigned using the TCRdist pipeline. In a later analysis, every TCR beta chain was defined by the combination of its CDR3 amino acid sequence and its V-gene family, and reads without a unique V-gene family were dropped. To address suspected cross-contamination and a sequencing artifact, a later analysis removed approximately 590 highly shared, low-generation-probability nucleotide sequences. For each public chain, a later analysis derived a clonal expansion index from normalized ranks of inferred template counts within each repertoire. A later analysis computed generation probabilities with a VDJ recombination model fitted to out-of-frame rearrangements, and checked the results against IGoR. Hypergeometric tests were used in a later analysis to score TCR-TCR, TCR-HLA and TCR-CMV co-occurrence, with a repertoire-size bias correction applied to the TCR pairs. A later analysis estimated false discovery rates by permuting HLA or CMV assignments 20 times. A later analysis grouped co-occurring TCRs with DBSCAN, adding TCRdist sequence similarity when clustering within HLA-allele-positive subsets. Repertoires with fewer than 30,000 or more than 120,000 public chains, plus five repertoires with anomalous nucleotide sharing, were excluded from co-occurrence clustering. TCRdb re-hosts the immuneACCESS table, in-frame sequences only. Its copies lack some clones; in the studies checked, an unresolved V gene accounts for under half of them, and the cause for the rest is not known. That table furnishes V, J and clone size, whereas the DNA furnished D and trimming. This sample comprises about 230,000 clones, roughly 79% of them detected only once. In total, the top ten clones hold roughly 0.58% of the sample.

Germline trimming amounts to 0 bases on V and 4 bases on J, with 3 as the count of junction bases outside the gene matches. The germline V gene specifies SGDLS as CDR1 and YYNGEE as CDR2. Including cysteine and phenylalanine, the CDR3 has 14 amino acids. Kept here is only the CDR3 DNA, which spans 42 bases and is read in frame from base 1. The chain was built from TRBV9 and TRBJ2-7; the junction holds 8 bases that match TRBD1. The origin of this receptor is a woman aged 40 to 50 in good health and CMV-seronegative. Material: PBMCs. The CDR3 corresponds to CASSVAQGAYEQYF. The nucleotides read TGTGCCAGCAGCGTAGCGCAGGGGGCTTACGAGCAGTACTTC.